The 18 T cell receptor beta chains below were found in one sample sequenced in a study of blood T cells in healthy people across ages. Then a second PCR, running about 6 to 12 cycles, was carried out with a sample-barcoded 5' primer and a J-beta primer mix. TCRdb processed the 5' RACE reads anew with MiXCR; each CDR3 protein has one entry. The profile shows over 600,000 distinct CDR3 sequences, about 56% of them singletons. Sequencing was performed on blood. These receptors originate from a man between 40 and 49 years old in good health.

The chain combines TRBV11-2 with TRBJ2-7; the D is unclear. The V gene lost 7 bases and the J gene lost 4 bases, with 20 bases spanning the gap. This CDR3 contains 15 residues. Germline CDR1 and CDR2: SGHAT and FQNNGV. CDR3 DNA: TGTGCCAGCACCGCTGAAGCTGCAGAATCTTACGAGCAGTACTTC. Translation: CASTAEAAESYEQYF.

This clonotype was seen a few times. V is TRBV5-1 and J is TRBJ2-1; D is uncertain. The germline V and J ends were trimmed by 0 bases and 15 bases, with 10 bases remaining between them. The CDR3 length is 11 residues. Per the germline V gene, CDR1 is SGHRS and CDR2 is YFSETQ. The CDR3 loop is CASSLAVRLFF. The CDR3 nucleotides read TGCGCCAGCAGCTTGGCGGTTAGGCTGTTCTTC.

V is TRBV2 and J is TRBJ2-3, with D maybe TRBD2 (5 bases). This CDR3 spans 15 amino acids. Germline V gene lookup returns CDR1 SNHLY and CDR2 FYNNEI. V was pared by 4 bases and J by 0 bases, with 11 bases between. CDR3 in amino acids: CASSGRRDSTDTQYF. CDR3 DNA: TGTGCCAGCAGTGGCAGACGGGATAGCACAGATACGCAGTATTTT.

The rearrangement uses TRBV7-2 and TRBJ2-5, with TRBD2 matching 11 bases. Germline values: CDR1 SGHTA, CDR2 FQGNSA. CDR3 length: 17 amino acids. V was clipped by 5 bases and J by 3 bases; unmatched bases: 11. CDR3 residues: CASSRRAAGLAEETQYF. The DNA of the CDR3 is TGTGCCAGCAGCCGAAGAGCCGCGGGACTAGCGGAAGAGACCCAGTACTTC.

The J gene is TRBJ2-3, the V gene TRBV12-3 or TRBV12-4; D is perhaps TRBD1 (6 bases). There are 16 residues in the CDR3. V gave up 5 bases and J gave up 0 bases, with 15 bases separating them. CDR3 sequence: CASSRGFSDSTDTQYF. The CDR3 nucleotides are TGTGCCAGCAGTAGGGGGTTCTCGGATAGCACAGATACGCAGTATTTT.

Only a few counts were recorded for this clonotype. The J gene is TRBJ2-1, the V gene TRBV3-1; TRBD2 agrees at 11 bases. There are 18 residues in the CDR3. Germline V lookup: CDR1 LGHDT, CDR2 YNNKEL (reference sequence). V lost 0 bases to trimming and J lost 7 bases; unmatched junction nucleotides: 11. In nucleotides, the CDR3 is TGTGCCAGCAGCCAAGAAAGACCCCTAGCGGGAGGACTTAATGAGCAGTTCTTC. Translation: CASSQERPLAGGLNEQFF.

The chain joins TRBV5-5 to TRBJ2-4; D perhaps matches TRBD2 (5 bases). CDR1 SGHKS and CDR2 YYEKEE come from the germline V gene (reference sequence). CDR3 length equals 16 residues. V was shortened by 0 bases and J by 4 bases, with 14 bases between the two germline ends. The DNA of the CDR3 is TGTGCCAGCAGCTTGGAGCAGGAGGTGGCGAAAAACATTCAGTACTTC. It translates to CASSLEQEVAKNIQYF.

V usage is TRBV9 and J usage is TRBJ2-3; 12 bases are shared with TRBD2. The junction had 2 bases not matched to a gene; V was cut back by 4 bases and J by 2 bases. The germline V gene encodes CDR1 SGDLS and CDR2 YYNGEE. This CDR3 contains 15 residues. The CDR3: CASSSSGRVTDTQYF. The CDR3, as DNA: TGTGCCAGCAGCTCTAGCGGGAGGGTCACAGATACGCAGTATTTT. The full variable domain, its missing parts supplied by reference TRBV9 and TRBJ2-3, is DSGVTQTPKHLITATGQRVTLRCSPRSGDLSVYWYQQSLDQGLQFLIQYYNGEERAKGNILERFSAQQFPDLHSELNLSSLELGDSALYFCASSSSGRVTDTQYFGPGTRLTVL.

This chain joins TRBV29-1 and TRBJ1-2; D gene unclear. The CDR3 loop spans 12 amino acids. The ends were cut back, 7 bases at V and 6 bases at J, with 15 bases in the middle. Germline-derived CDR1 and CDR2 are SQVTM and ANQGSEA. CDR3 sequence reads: CSASEVGHGYTF. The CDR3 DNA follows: TGCAGCGCCTCCGAAGTGGGCCATGGCTACACCTTC.

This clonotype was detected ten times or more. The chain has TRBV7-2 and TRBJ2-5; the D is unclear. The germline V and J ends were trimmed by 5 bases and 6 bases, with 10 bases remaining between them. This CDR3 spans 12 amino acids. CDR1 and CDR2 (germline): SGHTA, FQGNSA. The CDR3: CASSQVGKTQYF. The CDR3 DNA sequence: TGTGCCAGCAGCCAGGTGGGGAAGACCCAGTACTTC.

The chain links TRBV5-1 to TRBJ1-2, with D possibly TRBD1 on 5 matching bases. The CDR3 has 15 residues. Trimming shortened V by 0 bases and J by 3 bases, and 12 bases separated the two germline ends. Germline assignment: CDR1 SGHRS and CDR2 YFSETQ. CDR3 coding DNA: TGCGCCAGCAGCTTGGATCCGGGACTTGACTATGGCTACACCTTC. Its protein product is CASSLDPGLDYGYTF.

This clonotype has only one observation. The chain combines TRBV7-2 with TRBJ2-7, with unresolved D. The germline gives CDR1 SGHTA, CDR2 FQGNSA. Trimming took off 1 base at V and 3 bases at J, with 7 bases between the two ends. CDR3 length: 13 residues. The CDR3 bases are TGTGCCAGCAGCTTAGAACACCTCTACGAGCAGTACTTC. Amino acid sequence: CASSLEHLYEQYF.

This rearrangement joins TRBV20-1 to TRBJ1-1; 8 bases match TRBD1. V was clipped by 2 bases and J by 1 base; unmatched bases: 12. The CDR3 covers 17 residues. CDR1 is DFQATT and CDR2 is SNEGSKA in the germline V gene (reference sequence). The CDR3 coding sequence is TGCAGTGCTAGATCGGCAGGGGGCTTCCTTCCGAACACTGAAGCTTTCTTT. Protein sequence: CSARSAGGFLPNTEAFF.

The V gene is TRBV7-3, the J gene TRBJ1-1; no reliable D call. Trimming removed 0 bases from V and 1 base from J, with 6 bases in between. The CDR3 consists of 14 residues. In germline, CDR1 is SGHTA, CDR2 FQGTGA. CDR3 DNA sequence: TGTGCCAGCAGCTTAACGGTACAGAACACTGAAGCTTTCTTT. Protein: CASSLTVQNTEAFF. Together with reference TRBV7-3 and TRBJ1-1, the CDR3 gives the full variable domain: GAGVSQTPSNKVTEKGKYVELRCDPISGHTALYWYRQSLGQGPEFLIYFQGTGAADDSGLPNDRFFAVRPEGSVSTLKIQRTERGDSAVYLCASSLTVQNTEAFFGQGTRLTVV.

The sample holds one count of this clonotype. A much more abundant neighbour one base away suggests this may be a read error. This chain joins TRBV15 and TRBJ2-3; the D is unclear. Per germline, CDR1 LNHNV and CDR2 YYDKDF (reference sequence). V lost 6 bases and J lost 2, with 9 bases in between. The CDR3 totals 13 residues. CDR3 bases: TGTGCCACCAGTGCGGTCACCACAGATACGCAGTATTTT. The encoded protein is CATSAVTTDTQYF.

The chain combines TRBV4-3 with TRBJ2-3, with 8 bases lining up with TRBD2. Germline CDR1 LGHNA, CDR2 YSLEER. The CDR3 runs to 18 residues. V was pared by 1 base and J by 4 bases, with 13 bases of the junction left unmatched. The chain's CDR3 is CASSQGSRNGGRPDTQYF. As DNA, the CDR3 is TGCGCCAGCAGCCAAGGATCCCGAAATGGCGGGAGGCCAGATACGCAGTATTTT.

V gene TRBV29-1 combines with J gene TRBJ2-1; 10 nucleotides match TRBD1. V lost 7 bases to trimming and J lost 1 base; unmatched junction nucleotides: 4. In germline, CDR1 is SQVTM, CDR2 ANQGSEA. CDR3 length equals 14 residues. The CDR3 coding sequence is TGCAGCGCTCGGACAGGGGGATCCTACAATGAGCAGTTCTTC. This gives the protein CSARTGGSYNEQFF.

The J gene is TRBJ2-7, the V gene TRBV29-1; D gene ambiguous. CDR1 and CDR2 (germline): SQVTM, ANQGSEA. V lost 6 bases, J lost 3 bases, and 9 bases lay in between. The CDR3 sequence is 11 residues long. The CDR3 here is CSVKENYEQYF. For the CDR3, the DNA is TGCAGCGTAAAAGAGAACTACGAGCAGTACTTC.